This T cell receptor (beta chain) was sequenced in a study of brain T cells in children with intractable seizures. Only in-frame clones appear in the TCRdb table, and some are missing; sequencing was by immunoSEQ multiplex PCR. The repertoire holds 110,000 or so clones, 85% to 95% seen once, with roughly 4% in the top ten. The source was peripheral blood, collected at surgery. The TCR was taken from a boy under three years old with hemimegalencephaly and intractable seizures.

The CDR3 DNA sequence: TGTGCCAGCAGCCAAGGGACTGGACGTGAGCAGTTCTTC. Its translation: CASSQGTGREQFF. This chain links TRBV3-1 (or the pseudogene TRBV3-2) with TRBJ2-1; D is possibly TRBD2 (5 bases). The V end was cut by 1 base, the J end by 9 bases, with 10 bases between. This CDR3 has 13 amino acids. The germline CDR1 and CDR2 sequences are LGHDT and YNNKEL (reference sequence).